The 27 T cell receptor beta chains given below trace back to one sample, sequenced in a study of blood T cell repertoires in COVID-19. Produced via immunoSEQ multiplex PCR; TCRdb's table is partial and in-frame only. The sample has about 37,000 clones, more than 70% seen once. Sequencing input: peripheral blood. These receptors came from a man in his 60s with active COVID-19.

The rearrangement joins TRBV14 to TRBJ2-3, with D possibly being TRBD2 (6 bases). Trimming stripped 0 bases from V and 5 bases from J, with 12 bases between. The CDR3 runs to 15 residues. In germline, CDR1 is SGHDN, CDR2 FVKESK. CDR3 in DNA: TGTGCCAGCAGCCAAGATTACGGGGGAAGAGATACGCAGTATTTT. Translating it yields CASSQDYGGRDTQYF.

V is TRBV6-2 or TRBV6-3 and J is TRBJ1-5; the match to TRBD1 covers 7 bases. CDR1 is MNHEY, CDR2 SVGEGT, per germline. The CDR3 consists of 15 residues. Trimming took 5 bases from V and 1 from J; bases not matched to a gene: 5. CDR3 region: CASSMTGRSNQPQHF. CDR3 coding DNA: TGTGCCAGCAGTATGACAGGGAGAAGCAATCAGCCCCAGCATTTT.

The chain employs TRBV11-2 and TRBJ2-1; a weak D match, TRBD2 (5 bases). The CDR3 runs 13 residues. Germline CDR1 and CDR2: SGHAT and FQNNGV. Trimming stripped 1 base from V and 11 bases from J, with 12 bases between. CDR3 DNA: TGTGCCAGCAGCTTAGGTTTTAGCGAGAAGCAGTTCTTC. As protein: CASSLGFSEKQFF.

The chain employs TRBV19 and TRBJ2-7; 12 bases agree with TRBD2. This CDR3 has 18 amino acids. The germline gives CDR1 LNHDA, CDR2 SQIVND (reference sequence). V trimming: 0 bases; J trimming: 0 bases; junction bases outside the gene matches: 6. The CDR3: CASSIDRLAGGNSYEQYF. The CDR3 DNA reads TGTGCCAGTAGTATAGATCGTCTAGCGGGAGGGAACTCCTACGAGCAGTACTTC.

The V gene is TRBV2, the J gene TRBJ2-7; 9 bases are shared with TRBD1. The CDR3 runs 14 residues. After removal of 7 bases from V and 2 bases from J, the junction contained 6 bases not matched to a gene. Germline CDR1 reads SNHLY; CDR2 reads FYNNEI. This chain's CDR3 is CASTSGTGTYEQYF. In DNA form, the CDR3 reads TGTGCCAGCACCTCCGGGACAGGGACCTACGAGCAGTACTTC. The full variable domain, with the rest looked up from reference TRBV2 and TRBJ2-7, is EPEVTQTPSHQVTQMGQEVILRCVPISNHLYFYWYRQILGQKVEFLVSFYNNEISEKSEIFDDQFSVERPDGSNFTLKIRSTKLEDSAMYFCASTSGTGTYEQYFGPGTRLTVT.

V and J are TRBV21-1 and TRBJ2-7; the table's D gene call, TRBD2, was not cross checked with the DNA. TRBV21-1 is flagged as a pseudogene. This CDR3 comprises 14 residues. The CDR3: CASGGSGDPYEQYF. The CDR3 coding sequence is TGTGCCAGCGGCGGTAGCGGGGATCCCTACGAGCAGTACTTC.

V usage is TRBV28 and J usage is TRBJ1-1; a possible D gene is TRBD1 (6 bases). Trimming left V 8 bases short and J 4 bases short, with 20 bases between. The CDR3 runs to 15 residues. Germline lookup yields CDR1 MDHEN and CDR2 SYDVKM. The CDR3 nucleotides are TGTGCCAGCCCTAAACGGGGAGGGGGTCTCACTGAAGCTTTCTTT. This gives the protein CASPKRGGGLTEAFF.

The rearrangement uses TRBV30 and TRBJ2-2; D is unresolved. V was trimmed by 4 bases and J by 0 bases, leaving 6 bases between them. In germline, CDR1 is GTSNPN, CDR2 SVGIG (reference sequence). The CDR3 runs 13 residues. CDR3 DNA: TGTGCCTGGACCGTTTCGAACACCGGGGAGCTGTTTTTT. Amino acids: CAWTVSNTGELFF.

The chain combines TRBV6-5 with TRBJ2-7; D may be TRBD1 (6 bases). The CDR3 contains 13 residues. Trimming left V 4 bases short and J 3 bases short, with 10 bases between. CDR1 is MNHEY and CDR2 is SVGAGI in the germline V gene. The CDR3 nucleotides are TGTGCCAGCAGTTTACCAGGGGACTACGAGCAGTACTTC. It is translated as CASSLPGDYEQYF.

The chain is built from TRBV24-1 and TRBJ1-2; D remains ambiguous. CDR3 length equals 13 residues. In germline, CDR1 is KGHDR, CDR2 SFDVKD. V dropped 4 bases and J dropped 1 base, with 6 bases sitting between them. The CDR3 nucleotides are TGTGCCACCAGTGACGCGGATAACTATGGCTACACCTTC. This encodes CATSDADNYGYTF.

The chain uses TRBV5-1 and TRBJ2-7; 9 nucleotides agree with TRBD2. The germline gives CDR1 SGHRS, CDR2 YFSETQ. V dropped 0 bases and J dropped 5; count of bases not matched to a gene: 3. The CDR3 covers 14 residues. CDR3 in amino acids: CASSLALAGNEQYF. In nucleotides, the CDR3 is TGCGCCAGCAGCTTGGCTCTAGCGGGAAACGAGCAGTACTTC.

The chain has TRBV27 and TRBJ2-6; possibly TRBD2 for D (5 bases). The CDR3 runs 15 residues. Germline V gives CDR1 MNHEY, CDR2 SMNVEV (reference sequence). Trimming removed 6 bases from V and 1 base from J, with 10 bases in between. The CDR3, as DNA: TGTGCCAGCAGCCTAGCATCGTCTGGGGCCAACGTCCTGACTTTC. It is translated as CASSLASSGANVLTF.

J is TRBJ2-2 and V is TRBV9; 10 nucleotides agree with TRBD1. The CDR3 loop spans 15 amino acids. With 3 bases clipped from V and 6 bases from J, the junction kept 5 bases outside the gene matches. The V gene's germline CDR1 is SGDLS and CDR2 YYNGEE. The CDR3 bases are TGTGCCAGCAGCGAGGGACAGGGGCACCCCGGGGAGCTGTTTTTT. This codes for CASSEGQGHPGELFF. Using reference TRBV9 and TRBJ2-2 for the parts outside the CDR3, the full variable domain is DSGVTQTPKHLITATGQRVTLRCSPRSGDLSVYWYQQSLDQGLQFLIQYYNGEERAKGNILERFSAQQFPDLHSELNLSSLELGDSALYFCASSEGQGHPGELFFGEGSRLTVL.

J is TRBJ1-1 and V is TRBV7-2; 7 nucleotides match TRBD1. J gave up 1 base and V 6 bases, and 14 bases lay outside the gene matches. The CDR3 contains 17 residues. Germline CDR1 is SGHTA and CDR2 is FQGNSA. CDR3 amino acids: CASSPAGTQGWNTEAFF. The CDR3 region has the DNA TGTGCCAGCAGTCCCGCCGGGACACAGGGGTGGAACACTGAAGCTTTCTTT.

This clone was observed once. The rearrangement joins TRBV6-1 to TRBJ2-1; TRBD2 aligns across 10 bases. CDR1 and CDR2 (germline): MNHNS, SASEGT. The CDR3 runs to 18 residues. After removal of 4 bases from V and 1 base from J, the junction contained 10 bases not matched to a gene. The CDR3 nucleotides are TGTGCCAGCAGTGGGACTAGCGGCCAGAGGTGGTCCTACAATGAGCAGTTCTTC. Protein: CASSGTSGQRWSYNEQFF.

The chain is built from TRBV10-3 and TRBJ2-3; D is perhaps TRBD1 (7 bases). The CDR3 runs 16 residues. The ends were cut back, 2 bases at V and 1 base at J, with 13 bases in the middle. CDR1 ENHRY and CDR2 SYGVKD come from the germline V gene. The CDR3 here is CAISERGTEGTDTQYF. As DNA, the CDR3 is TGTGCCATCAGTGAGCGGGGGACAGAGGGCACAGATACGCAGTATTTT.

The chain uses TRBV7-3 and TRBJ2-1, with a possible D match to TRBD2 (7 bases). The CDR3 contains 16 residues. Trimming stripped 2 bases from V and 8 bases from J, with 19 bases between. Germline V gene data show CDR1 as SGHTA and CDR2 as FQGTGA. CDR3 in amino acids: CASSLSWGGRGDEQFF. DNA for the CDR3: TGTGCCAGCAGCTTATCTTGGGGGGGCAGAGGCGATGAGCAGTTCTTC. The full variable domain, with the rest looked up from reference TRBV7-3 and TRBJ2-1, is GAGVSQTPSNKVTEKGKYVELRCDPISGHTALYWYRQSLGQGPEFLIYFQGTGAADDSGLPNDRFFAVRPEGSVSTLKIQRTERGDSAVYLCASSLSWGGRGDEQFFGPGTRLTVL.

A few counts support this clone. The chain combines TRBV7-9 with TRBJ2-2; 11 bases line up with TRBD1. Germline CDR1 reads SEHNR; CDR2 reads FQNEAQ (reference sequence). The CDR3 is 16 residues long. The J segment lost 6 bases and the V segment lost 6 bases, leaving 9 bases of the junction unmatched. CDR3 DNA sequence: TGTGCCAGCAGGCCAACTCAGGGACAGGGGGCCGGGGAGCTGTTTTTT. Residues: CASRPTQGQGAGELFF.

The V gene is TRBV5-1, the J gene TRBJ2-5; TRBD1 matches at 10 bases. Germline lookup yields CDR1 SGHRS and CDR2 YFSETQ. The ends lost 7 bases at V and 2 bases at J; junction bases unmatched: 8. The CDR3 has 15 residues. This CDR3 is CASYRDRGRQETQYF. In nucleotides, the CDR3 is TGCGCCAGCTATCGGGACAGGGGAAGACAAGAGACCCAGTACTTC.

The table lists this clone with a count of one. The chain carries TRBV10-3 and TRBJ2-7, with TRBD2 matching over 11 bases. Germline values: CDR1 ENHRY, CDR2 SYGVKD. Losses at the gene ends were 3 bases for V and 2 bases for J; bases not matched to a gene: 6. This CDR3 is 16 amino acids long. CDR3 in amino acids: CAISDPLAGGPYEQYF. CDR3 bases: TGTGCCATCAGTGATCCCCTAGCGGGGGGACCCTACGAGCAGTACTTC.

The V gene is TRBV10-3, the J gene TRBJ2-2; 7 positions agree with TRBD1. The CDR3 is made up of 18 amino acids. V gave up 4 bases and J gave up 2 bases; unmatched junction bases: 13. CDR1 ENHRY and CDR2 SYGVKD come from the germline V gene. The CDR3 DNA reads TGTGCCATCAGTGCTTTCACAGGGGAAGAAGGAAACACCGGGGAGCTGTTTTTT. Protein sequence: CAISAFTGEEGNTGELFF.

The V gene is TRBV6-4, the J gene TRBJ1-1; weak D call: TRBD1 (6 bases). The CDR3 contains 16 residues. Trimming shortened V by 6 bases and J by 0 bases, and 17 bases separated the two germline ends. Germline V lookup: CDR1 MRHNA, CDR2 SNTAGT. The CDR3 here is CASRTEQGSMNTEAFF. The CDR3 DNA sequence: TGTGCCAGCAGGACCGAACAGGGCTCAATGAACACTGAAGCTTTCTTT.

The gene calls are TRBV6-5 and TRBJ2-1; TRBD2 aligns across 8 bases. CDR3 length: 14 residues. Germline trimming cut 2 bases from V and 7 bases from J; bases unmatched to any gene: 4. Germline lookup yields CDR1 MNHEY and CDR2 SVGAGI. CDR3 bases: TGTGCCAGCAGTTACGGGGCTAGCGGGAATGAGCAGTTCTTC. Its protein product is CASSYGASGNEQFF.

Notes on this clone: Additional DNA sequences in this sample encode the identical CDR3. CDR3 DNA: TGTGCCAGCTCACCCCCGGGACAGCCCTACGAGCAGTACTTC. As protein: CASSPPGQPYEQYF. The chain uses TRBV18 and TRBJ2-7; 7 bases agree with TRBD1. V lost 3 bases to trimming and J lost 2 bases; unmatched junction nucleotides: 4. This CDR3 is built from 14 residues. Germline V gene lookup returns CDR1 KGHSH and CDR2 LQKENI.

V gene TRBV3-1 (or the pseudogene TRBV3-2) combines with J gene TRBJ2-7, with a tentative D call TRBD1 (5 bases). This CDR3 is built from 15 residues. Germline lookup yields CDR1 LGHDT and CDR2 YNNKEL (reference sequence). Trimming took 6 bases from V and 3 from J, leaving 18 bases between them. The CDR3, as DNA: TGTGCCAGCAGTCTTGGGCAGGGTATGAGCTACGAGCAGTACTTC. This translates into CASSLGQGMSYEQYF.

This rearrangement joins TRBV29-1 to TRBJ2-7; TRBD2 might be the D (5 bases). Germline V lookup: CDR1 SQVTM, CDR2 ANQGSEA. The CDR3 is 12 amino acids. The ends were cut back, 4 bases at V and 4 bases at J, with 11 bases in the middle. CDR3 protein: CSVVDRGYEQYF. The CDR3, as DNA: TGCAGCGTTGTAGATCGGGGATACGAGCAGTACTTC.

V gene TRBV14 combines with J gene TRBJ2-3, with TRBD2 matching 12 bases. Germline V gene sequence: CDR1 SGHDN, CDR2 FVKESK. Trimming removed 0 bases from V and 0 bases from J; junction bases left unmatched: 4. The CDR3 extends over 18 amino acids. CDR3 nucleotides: TGTGCCAGCAGCCAAGAAGGGGGGACTAGCGGGAGCACAGATACGCAGTATTTT. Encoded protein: CASSQEGGTSGSTDTQYF.